A selection of T cell receptor beta chains follows, all from one sample in a study of T-cell reconstitution after alpha-beta-depleted transplantation in children. TCRdb reprocessed the PCR reads via MiXCR and lists one record per CDR3 protein. The sample holds 700,000 to 950,000 distinct CDR3 sequences; roughly 15% are singletons and the top ten take around 4.5%. The sequences come from PBMCs, mostly from graft donor cells, collected 360 days after TCRalphabeta/CD19-depleted stem cell transplant. The receptor set was obtained from a male patient between 10 and 17 years old who had a stem cell transplant for acute lymphoblastic leukemia, so the T cells may come from the graft donor. The CDR3 runs from the conserved cysteine through the conserved F or W. D genes are given only for firm matches. Some rows have no size entry. The others give once, few or many, or a class for an expanded clone.

D	size	V	J	CDR3	DNA
-	-	TRBV5-1	TRBJ1-1	CASSLPPQEIMNTEAFF	TGCGCCAGCAGCTTGCCCCCCCAGGAGATCATGAACACTGAAGCTTTCTTT
TRBD2	many	TRBV20-1	TRBJ2-1	CSARKASGSYNEQFF	TGCAGTGCTAGAAAGGCTAGCGGGAGTTACAATGAGCAGTTCTTC
-	few	TRBV7-8	TRBJ1-4	CASSSYARGEKLFF	TGTGCCAGCAGCTCTTACGCCCGGGGGGAAAAACTGTTTTTT
TRBD1	few	TRBV5-1	TRBJ2-2	CASSGRDRANTGELFF	TGCGCCAGCAGCGGTCGGGACAGGGCGAACACCGGGGAGCTGTTTTTT
-	few	TRBV29-1	TRBJ1-1	CMGKNTEAFF	TGCATGGGGAAAAACACTGAAGCTTTCTTT
TRBD2	many	TRBV29-1	TRBJ2-1	CQIWLADYNEQFF	TGCCAAATCTGGCTAGCGGATTACAATGAGCAGTTCTTC
TRBD2	-	TRBV11-3	TRBJ2-2	CASSKGLAGTGELFF	TGTGCCAGCAGCAAAGGACTAGCTGGAACCGGGGAGCTGTTTTTT
-	few	TRBV27	TRBJ2-1	CASSRQVSSYNEQFF	TGTGCCAGCAGTAGACAGGTCAGCTCCTACAATGAGCAGTTCTTC
-	-	TRBV5-1	TRBJ2-3	CASRATDTQYF	TGCGCCAGCCGGGCCACAGATACGCAGTATTTT
-	few	TRBV5-1	TRBJ1-1	CASSLRDRLAEAFF	TGCGCCAGCAGCTTGCGGGATCGATTGGCTGAAGCTTTCTTT
-	many	TRBV18	TRBJ1-4	CASSPSEKLFF	TGTGCCAGCAGCCCAAGTGAAAAACTGTTTTTT
-	-	TRBV7-2	TRBJ2-3	CASSLARRAWVF	TGTGCCAGCAGCTTAGCTCGTCGGGCGTGGGTCTTT
-	many	TRBV7-9	TRBJ1-1	CASSLQENTEAFF	TGTGCCAGCAGCTTACAAGAGAACACTGAAGCTTTCTTT
TRBD1	few	TRBV27	TRBJ2-5	CASRGGTEETQYF	TGTGCCAGCAGAGGTGGGACAGAAGAGACCCAGTACTTC
-	-	TRBV6-1	TRBJ2-1	CASSERTTNEQFF	TGTGCCAGCAGTGAAAGGACTACCAATGAGCAGTTCTTC
-	many	TRBV20-1	TRBJ2-1	CSAIPGRNEQFF	TGCAGTGCTATACCCGGACGGAATGAGCAGTTCTTC
TRBD1	-	TRBV7-3	TRBJ2-7	CASSLTPRGQGNEQYF	TGTGCCAGCAGCTTAACTCCTCGGGGACAGGGAAACGAGCAGTACTTC
TRBD1	once	TRBV7-3	TRBJ2-3	CASSIRQGADTQYF	TGTGCCAGCAGCATCCGACAGGGTGCAGATACGCAGTATTTT
-	-	TRBV13	TRBJ2-1	CASSSLIEGSYNEQFF	TGTGCCAGCAGCTCGTTAATAGAGGGATCCTACAATGAGCAGTTCTTC
TRBD1	-	TRBV15	TRBJ2-7	CATSATPGTAYEQYF	TGTGCCACCAGCGCTACACCCGGGACAGCCTACGAGCAGTACTTC
-	-	TRBV5-5	TRBJ2-3	CASSWDIPSDTQYF	TGTGCCAGCAGCTGGGACATTCCTTCAGATACGCAGTATTTT
TRBD1	many	TRBV6-5	TRBJ1-2	CASSYRDRANYGYTF	TGTGCCAGCAGTTACCGGGACAGGGCCAACTATGGCTACACCTTC
-	few	TRBV7-9	TRBJ1-5	CASSLGQHSNQPQHF	TGTGCCAGCAGCTTAGGGCAGCATAGCAATCAGCCCCAGCATTTT
-	few	TRBV11-2	TRBJ1-4	CASSRGVSATNEKLFF	TGTGCCAGCAGCCGTGGGGTGTCGGCAACTAATGAAAAACTGTTTTTT
TRBD1	few	TRBV29-1	TRBJ2-1	CSAVRQGRNEQFF	TGCAGCGCCGTCAGACAGGGTCGGAATGAGCAGTTCTTC
-	-	TRBV5-1	TRBJ2-1	CASSLGQVPYYNEQFF	TGCGCCAGCAGCTTGGGGCAGGTACCATATTACAATGAGCAGTTCTTC
-	few	TRBV10-2	TRBJ1-4	CASTRATNEKLFF	TGCGCCAGCACCAGGGCAACTAATGAAAAACTGTTTTTT
-	many	TRBV9	TRBJ2-1	CASSVVGGLGDNEQFF	TGTGCCAGCAGCGTAGTAGGGGGGTTGGGCGACAATGAGCAGTTCTTC
-	few	TRBV7-9	TRBJ1-3	CASSLASGINTIYF	TGTGCCAGCAGCTTAGCCTCGGGTATAAACACCATATATTTT
TRBD2	-	TRBV5-1	TRBJ2-3	CASSFSSGSLTDTQYF	TGCGCCAGCAGCTTTTCTAGCGGGAGCTTGACAGATACGCAGTATTTT
-	-	TRBV5-6	TRBJ2-5	CASSYWLQETQYF	TGTGCCAGCAGCTACTGGCTCCAAGAGACCCAGTACTTC
-	-	TRBV7-2	TRBJ1-1	CASIILRPWNTEAFF	TGTGCCAGCATCATTCTCAGACCCTGGAACACTGAAGCTTTCTTT
-	-	TRBV15	TRBJ2-1	CATSRFQSSYNEQFF	TGTGCCACCAGCAGATTCCAGTCCTCCTACAATGAGCAGTTCTTC
TRBD1	-	TRBV20-1	TRBJ2-7	CSAMDRASYEQYF	TGCAGTGCCATGGACAGGGCGTCCTACGAGCAGTACTTC
-	-	TRBV12-3/TRBV12-4	TRBJ2-3	CASSPGRKADTQYF	TGTGCCAGCAGCCCGGGTCGTAAAGCAGATACGCAGTATTTT
-	few	TRBV27	TRBJ2-5	CASSINTWETQYF	TGTGCCAGCAGTATCAACACATGGGAGACCCAGTACTTC
TRBD1	-	TRBV30	TRBJ1-2	CAWSGTGGHYGYTF	TGTGCCTGGAGTGGCACAGGGGGCCACTATGGCTACACCTTC
TRBD2	-	TRBV5-1	TRBJ2-3	CASSLILAGSYSTDTQYF	TGCGCCAGCAGCTTGATCCTAGCGGGGTCCTACAGCACAGATACGCAGTATTTT
-	-	TRBV11-2	TRBJ2-5	CASSLTTSFETQYF	TGTGCCAGCAGCTTAACGACCTCCTTCGAGACCCAGTACTTC
-	-	TRBV27	TRBJ2-7	CASSLMAASSYEQYF	TGTGCCAGCAGTTTAATGGCAGCGAGCTCCTACGAGCAGTACTTC
-	few	TRBV7-9	TRBJ2-6	CASSLVARSGANVLTF	TGTGCCAGCAGTTTAGTAGCCAGGTCAGGGGCCAACGTCCTGACTTTC
-	few	TRBV29-1	TRBJ2-3	CSVRGDLTDTQYF	TGCAGCGTTCGCGGGGACCTCACAGATACGCAGTATTTT
TRBD2	many	TRBV4-1	TRBJ2-3	CASSQKSGRALTDTQYF	TGCGCCAGCAGCCAGAAAAGCGGGAGGGCCCTCACAGATACGCAGTATTTT
-	-	TRBV7-8	TRBJ2-7	CASSLERTVVSYEQYF	TGTGCCAGCAGCTTAGAACGGACAGTGGTCTCCTACGAGCAGTACTTC
-	-	TRBV12-3/TRBV12-4	TRBJ2-1	CASSFSSGAYNEQFF	TGTGCCAGCAGTTTCTCCTCGGGTGCCTACAATGAGCAGTTCTTC
-	few	TRBV15	TRBJ1-6	CATSRDNTANSPLHF	TGTGCCACCAGCAGAGATAACACCGCCAATTCACCCCTCCACTTT
TRBD1	few	TRBV10-3	TRBJ2-3	CAISESAGTGNTDTQYF	TGTGCCATCAGTGAGTCGGCCGGGACAGGGAACACAGATACGCAGTATTTT
-	-	TRBV3-1	TRBJ2-1	CASSQAALGNEQFF	TGTGCCAGCAGCCAAGCGGCGCTGGGGAATGAGCAGTTCTTC
-	few	TRBV29-1	TRBJ2-2	CSAGTAANTGELFF	TGCAGCGCTGGGACTGCTGCGAACACCGGGGAGCTGTTTTTT
TRBD2	-	TRBV7-9	TRBJ2-1	CASSPGLFNEQFF	TGTGCCAGCAGCCCGGGACTATTCAATGAGCAGTTCTTC
TRBD1	few	TRBV4-1	TRBJ1-1	CASSITTGPNTEAFF	TGCGCCAGCAGCATTACGACAGGGCCGAACACTGAAGCTTTCTTT
TRBD2	few	TRBV7-9	TRBJ2-7	CASSLGGLAGADEQYF	TGTGCCAGCAGCTTAGGGGGACTAGCGGGAGCGGACGAGCAGTACTTC
TRBD2	many	TRBV4-1	TRBJ2-7	CASSQDRLAYYEQYF	TGCGCCAGCAGCCAAGATCGACTAGCCTACTACGAGCAGTACTTC